This T cell receptor beta chain was identified during a study of T-cell reconstitution after alpha-beta-depleted transplantation in children. Findings and limits, study-wide: From surviving recipient T cells and thymic progenitors came the high day-60 TCRbeta diversity observed in some patients. The authors attributed T-cell counts and diversity one year after transplant mostly to newly produced T cells. Reported findings indicate that, about two months after transplant, alpha-beta T cells came from several hundred expanded clones, which were derived from non-depleted graft cells.

Trimming removed 3 bases from V and 0 bases from J, with 10 bases in between. Germline loops: CDR1 SGHRS, CDR2 YFSETQ. This CDR3 spans 15 amino acids. Comment on this clonotype: Its antigen is undetermined.

This sample's TCRbeta library carried unique molecular identifier barcodes. TCRdb itself ran the PCR reads through MiXCR, one entry per CDR3 protein. Here the sample spans roughly 400,000 distinct CDR3 sequences, approximately 42% being singletons. The sequenced sample was PBMCs, obtained before TCRalphabeta/CD19-depleted stem cell transplant. V and J are TRBV5-1 and TRBJ2-1; D is possibly TRBD2 (5 bases). The receptor comes from a girl aged 2-10 years with aplastic anemia, due to receive a stem cell transplant. CDR3 DNA: TGCGCCAGCAGCTGGGGAGCGAGCTCCTACAATGAGCAGTTCTTC. This gives the protein CASSWGASSYNEQFF.